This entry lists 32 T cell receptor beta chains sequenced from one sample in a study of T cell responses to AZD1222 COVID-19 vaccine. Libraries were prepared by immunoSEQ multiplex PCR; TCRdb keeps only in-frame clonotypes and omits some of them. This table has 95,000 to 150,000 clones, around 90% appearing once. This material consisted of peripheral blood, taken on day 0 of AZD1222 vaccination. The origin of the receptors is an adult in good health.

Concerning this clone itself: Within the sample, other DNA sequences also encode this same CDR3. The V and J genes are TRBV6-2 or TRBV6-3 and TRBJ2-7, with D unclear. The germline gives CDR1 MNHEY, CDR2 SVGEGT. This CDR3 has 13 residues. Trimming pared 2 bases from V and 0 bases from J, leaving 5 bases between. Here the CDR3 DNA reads TGTGCCAGCAGTTACCAGTCCTCCTACGAGCAGTACTTC. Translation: CASSYQSSYEQYF.

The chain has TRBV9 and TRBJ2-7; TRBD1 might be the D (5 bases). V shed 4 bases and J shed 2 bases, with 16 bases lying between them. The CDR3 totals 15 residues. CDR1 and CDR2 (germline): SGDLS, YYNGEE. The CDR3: CASSKEDSTAYEQYF. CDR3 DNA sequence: TGTGCCAGCAGCAAGGAAGACAGTACCGCCTACGAGCAGTACTTC.

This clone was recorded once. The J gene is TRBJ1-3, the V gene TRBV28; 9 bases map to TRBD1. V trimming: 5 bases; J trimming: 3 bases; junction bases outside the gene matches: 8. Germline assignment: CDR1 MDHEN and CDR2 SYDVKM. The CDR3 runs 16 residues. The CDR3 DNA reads TGTGCCAGCAGTCGAGGGGACAGGGCGGGTGGAAACACCATATATTTT. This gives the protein CASSRGDRAGGNTIYF.

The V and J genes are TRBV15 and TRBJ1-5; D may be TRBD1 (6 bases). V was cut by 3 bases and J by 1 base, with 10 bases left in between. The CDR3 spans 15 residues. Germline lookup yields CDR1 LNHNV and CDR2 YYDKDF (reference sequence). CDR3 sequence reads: CATSRYQGSNQPQHF. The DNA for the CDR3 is TGTGCCACCAGCAGGTACCAGGGGAGCAATCAGCCCCAGCATTTT.

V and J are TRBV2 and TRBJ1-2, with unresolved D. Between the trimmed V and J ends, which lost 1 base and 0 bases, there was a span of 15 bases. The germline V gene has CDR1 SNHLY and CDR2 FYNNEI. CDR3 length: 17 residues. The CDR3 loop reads CASSEGPGRRSNYGYTF. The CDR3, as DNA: TGTGCCAGCAGTGAAGGACCCGGCAGGCGTTCTAACTATGGCTACACCTTC.

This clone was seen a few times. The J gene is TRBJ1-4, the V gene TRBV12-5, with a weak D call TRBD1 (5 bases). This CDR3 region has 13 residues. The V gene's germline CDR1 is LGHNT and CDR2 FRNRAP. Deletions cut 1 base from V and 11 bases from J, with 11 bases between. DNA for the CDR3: TGTGCTAGTGGTTTGGGTTGGAGGGACAAACTGTTTTTT. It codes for CASGLGWRDKLFF.

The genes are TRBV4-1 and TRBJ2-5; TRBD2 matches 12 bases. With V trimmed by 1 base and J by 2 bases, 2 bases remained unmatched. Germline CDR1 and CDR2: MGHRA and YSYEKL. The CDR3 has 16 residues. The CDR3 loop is CASSQVGTSGQETQYF. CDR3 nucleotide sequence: TGCGCCAGCAGCCAAGTCGGGACTAGCGGGCAAGAGACCCAGTACTTC.

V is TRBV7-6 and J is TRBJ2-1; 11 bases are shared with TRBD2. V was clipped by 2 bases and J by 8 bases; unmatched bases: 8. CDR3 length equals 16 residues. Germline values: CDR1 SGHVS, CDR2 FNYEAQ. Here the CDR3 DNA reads TGTGCCAGCAGCTTAAGTAGCGGGGGGGCCATCTATGAGCAGTTCTTC. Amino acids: CASSLSSGGAIYEQFF.

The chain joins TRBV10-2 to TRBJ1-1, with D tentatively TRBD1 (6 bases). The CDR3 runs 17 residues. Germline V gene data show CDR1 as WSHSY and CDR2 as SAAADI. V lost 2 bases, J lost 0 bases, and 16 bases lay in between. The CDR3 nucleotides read TGCGCCAGCAGTGAGGCGACAGGAGTAGGAATGAACACTGAAGCTTTCTTT. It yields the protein CASSEATGVGMNTEAFF.

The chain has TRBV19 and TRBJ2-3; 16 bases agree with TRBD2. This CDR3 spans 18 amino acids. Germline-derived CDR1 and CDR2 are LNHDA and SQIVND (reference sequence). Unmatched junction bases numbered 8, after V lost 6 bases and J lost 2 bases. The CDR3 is CASSTGTSGGGPTDTQYF. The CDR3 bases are TGTGCCAGTAGCACGGGGACTAGCGGGGGGGGACCCACAGATACGCAGTATTTT.

CDR3 loop: CASSSRQNTEAFF. The CDR3 DNA reads TGTGCCAGCAGTTCGAGGCAGAACACTGAAGCTTTCTTT. The chain joins TRBV27 to TRBJ1-1; no clear D gene. V was clipped by 4 bases and J by 1 base, with 7 bases between them. The CDR3 contains 13 residues. Germline values: CDR1 MNHEY, CDR2 SMNVEV (reference sequence).

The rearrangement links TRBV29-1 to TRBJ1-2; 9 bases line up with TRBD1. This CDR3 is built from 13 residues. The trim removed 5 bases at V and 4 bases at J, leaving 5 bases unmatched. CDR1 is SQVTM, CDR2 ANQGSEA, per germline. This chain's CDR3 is CSVHRGRGYGYTF. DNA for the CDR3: TGCAGCGTTCACAGGGGGCGCGGCTATGGCTACACCTTC.

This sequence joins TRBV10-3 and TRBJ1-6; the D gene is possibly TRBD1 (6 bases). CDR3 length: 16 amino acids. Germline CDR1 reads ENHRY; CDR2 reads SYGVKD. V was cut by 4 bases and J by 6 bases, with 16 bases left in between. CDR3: CAISARVGGSNSPLHF. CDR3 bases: TGTGCCATCAGTGCCCGTGTGGGGGGCTCTAATTCACCCCTCCACTTT.

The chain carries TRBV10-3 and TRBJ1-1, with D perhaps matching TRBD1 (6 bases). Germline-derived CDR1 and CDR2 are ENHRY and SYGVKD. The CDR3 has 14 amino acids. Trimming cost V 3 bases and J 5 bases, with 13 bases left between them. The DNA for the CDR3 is TGTGCCATCAGTGATCCAGGGGCGAAGACTGAAGCTTTCTTT. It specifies CAISDPGAKTEAFF.

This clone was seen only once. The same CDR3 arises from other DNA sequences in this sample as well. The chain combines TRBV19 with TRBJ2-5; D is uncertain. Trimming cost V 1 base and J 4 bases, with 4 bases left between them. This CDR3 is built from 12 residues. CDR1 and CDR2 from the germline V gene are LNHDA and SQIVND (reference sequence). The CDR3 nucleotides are TGTGCCAGTAGTATAGGGGGAGAGACCCAGTACTTC. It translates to CASSIGGETQYF.

This chain's CDR3 is CASSRSTGYKMNTEAFF. The CDR3 DNA sequence: TGTGCCAGCAGTCGCTCGACAGGGTACAAGATGAACACTGAAGCTTTCTTT. The chain couples TRBV6-6 to TRBJ1-1, with 7 nucleotides matching TRBD1. The CDR3 is 17 amino acids. Per the germline V gene, CDR1 is MNHNY and CDR2 is SVGAGI (reference sequence). V was clipped by 5 bases and J by 0 bases; unmatched bases: 12.

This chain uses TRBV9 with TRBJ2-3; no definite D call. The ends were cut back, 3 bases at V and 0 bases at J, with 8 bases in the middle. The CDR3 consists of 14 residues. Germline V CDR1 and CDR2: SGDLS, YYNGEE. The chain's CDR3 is CASSGQSSTDTQYF. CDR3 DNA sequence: TGTGCCAGCAGCGGTCAGTCAAGCACAGATACGCAGTATTTT.

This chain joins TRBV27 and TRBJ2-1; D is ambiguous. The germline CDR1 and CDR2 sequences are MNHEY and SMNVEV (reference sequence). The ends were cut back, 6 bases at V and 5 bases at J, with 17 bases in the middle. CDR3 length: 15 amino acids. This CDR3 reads CASRIRVNQDNEQFF. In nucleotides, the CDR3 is TGTGCCAGCAGGATCCGGGTTAACCAGGACAATGAGCAGTTCTTC.

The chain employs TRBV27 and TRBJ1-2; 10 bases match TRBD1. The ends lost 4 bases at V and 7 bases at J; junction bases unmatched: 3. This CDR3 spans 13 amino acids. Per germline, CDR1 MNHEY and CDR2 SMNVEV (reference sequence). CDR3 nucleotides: TGTGCCAGCAGTTCCGGACAGGGGGGTGGCTACACCTTC. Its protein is CASSSGQGGGYTF.

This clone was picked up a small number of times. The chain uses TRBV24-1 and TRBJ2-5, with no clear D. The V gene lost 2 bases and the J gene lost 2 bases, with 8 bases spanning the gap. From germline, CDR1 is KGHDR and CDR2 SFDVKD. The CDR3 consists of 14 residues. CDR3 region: CATSDSSPQETQYF. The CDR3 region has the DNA TGTGCCACCAGTGATTCGTCACCTCAAGAGACCCAGTACTTC.

This CDR3 is CASSNRQPFSSYNEQFF. CDR3 in DNA: TGTGCCAGTAGTAACCGACAGCCTTTTAGCTCCTACAATGAGCAGTTCTTC. The V gene is TRBV19, the J gene TRBJ2-1, with a tentative D call TRBD1 (5 bases). Germline CDR1 is LNHDA and CDR2 is SQIVND (reference sequence). The CDR3 totals 17 residues. V gave up 4 bases and J gave up 0 bases, with 16 bases separating them.

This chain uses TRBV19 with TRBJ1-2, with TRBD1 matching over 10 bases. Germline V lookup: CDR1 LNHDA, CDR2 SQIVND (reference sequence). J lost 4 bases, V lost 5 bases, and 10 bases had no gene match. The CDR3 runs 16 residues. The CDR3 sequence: CASSYAGTGVSYGYTF. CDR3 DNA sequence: TGTGCCAGTAGTTATGCCGGGACAGGGGTTTCCTATGGCTACACCTTC.

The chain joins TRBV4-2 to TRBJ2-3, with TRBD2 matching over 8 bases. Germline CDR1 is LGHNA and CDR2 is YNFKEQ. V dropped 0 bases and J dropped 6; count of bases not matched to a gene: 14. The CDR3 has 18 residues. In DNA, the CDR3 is TGTGCCAGCAGCCAAGATCCGGGACTAGTGTGGGACCCGGATACGCAGTATTTT. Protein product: CASSQDPGLVWDPDTQYF.

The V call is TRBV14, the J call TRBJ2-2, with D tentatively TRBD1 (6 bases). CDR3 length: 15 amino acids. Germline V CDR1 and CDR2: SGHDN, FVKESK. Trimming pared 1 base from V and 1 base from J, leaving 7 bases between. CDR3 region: CASSQAQGNTGELFF. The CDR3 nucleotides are TGTGCCAGCAGCCAAGCACAGGGGAACACCGGGGAGCTGTTTTTT.

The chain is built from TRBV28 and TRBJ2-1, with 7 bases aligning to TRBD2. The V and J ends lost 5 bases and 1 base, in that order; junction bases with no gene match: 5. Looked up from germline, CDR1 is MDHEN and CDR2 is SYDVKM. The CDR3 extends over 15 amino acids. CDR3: CASSLTSRSYNEQFF. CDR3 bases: TGTGCCAGCAGTCTGACTAGCAGGTCCTACAATGAGCAGTTCTTC.

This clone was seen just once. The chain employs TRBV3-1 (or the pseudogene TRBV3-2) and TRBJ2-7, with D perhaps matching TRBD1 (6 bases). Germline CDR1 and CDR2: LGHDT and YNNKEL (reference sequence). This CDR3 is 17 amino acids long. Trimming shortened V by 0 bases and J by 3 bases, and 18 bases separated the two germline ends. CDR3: CASSQEKGVVGLYEQYF. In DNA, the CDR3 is TGTGCCAGCAGCCAAGAGAAGGGGGTAGTGGGGCTCTACGAGCAGTACTTC.

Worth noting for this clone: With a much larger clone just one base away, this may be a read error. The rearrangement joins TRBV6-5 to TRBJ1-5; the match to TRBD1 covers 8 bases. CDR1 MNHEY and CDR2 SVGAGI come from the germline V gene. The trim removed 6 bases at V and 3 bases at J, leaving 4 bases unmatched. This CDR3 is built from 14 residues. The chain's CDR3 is CASRQTGVNQPQHF. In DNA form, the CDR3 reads TGTGCCAGCAGGCAGACAGGGGTCAATCAGCCCCAGCATTTT.

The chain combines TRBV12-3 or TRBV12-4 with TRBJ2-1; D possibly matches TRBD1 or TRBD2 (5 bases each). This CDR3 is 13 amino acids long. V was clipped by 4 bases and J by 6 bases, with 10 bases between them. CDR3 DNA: TGTGCCAGCAGTTGGGGACGTCGCAATGAGCAGTTCTTC. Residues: CASSWGRRNEQFF.

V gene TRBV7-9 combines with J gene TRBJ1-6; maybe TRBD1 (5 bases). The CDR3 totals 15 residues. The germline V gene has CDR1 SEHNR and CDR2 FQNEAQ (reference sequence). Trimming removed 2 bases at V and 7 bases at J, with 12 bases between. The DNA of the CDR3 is TGTGCCAGCAGCTTACAAGGGACGGAAAATTCACCCCTCCACTTT. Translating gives CASSLQGTENSPLHF.

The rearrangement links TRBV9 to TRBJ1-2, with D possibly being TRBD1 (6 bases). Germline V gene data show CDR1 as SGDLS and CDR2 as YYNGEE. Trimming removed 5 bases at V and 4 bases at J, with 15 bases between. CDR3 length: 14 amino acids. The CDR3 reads CASRTQGDGYGYTF. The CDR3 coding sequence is TGTGCCAGCAGAACACAGGGAGATGGCTATGGCTACACCTTC.

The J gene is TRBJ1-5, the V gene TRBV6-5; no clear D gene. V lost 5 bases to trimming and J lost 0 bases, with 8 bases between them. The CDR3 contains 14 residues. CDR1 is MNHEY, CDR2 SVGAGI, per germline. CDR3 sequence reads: CASSPVFSNQPQHF. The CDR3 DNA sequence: TGTGCCAGCAGTCCGGTCTTTAGCAATCAGCCCCAGCATTTT.

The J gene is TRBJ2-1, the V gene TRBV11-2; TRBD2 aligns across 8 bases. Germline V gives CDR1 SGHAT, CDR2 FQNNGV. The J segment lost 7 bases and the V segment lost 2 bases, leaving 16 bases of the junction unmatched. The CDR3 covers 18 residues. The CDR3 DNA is TGTGCCAGCAGCTTACTTAGCGGGGTCCCCTCAGGAACGAATGAGCAGTTCTTC. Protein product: CASSLLSGVPSGTNEQFF.